The text below deals with one TCR beta chain. This table comes from immunoSEQ multiplex PCR, and its TCRdb copy is limited to in-frame clones, with some not included. The sample holds hundreds of thousands of clones, approximately 88% seen once. The length of the CDR3 is 16 residues. CDR1 SGDLS and CDR2 YYNGEE come from the germline V gene. V gave up 4 bases and J gave up 2 bases; unmatched junction bases: 7. The source of the sample is a study of shared T cell receptors in the human thymus. Separately, the same data were catalogued under a study of human thymus T cells. This second study says: Donors were healthy Finnish babies undergoing corrective operations for congenital heart defects. Corrective heart surgery yielded the resections from which the thymus tissue came. Seemingly biased V and J gene usage marked thymic and blood repertoires. Thymic repertoires of unrelated individuals were reported in related research to overlap highly.

This TCR was recovered from a boy under two years old with a congenital heart defect. The V gene is TRBV9, the J gene TRBJ2-7, with 12 bases lining up with TRBD2. Input material: thymocytes. This chain's CDR3 is CASSPRTSGEPYEQYF. The CDR3 coding sequence is TGTGCCAGCAGCCCACGGACTAGCGGGGAGCCCTACGAGCAGTACTTC.